This T cell receptor (beta chain) was captured by sequencing in a study of OX40 agonist ivuxolimab in advanced cancers. Libraries were prepared by immunoSEQ multiplex PCR; TCRdb keeps only in-frame clonotypes and omits some of them. The sample has 75,000 to 95,000 clones, about 90% seen once. Trimming left V 4 bases short and J 2 bases short, with 8 bases between. From germline, CDR1 is SGHTS and CDR2 YDEGEE. This CDR3 contains 13 residues. The chain uses TRBV5-8 and TRBJ2-3; no definite D call. The sequences come from CD4+ or CD8+ T cells sorted from blood, collected in a trial of the OX40 agonist ivuxolimab. This clonotype originated in an adult with an advanced solid tumor such as melanoma, head and neck, liver or kidney cancer. The CDR3 protein is CASSTVATDTQYF. As DNA, the CDR3 is TGTGCCAGCAGCACTGTTGCCACAGATACGCAGTATTTT.